Presented here are 9 T cell receptor beta chains from one specimen sequenced in a study of post-analysis software for immune sequencing data (dated by TCRdb to between 2015 and 2016). What the authors observed across the whole study: Roughly 5 TRBV segments, including TRBV5-6, TRBV5-1 and TRBV20-1, were significantly more frequent in patients than controls.

No antigens are known for them. Library method: PCR. The sample was run on an Illumina HiSeq 2500. To reduce PCR and sequencing biases, unique molecular identifiers were built into the TCR beta cDNA libraries. The public reads were reanalyzed by TCRdb: fastp trimming at Q25, MiXCR alignment, in-frame beta chains only. CDR3 protein duplicates are merged, each entry listing the most common genes and DNA. The sample profile shows hundreds of thousands of distinct CDR3 sequences; roughly 27% of them were found once. The ten most abundant clones make up about 0.5% of the sample. The specimen was blood. Receptor source: a girl between 5 and 17 years old with multiple sclerosis.

The chain joins TRBV12-3 or TRBV12-4 to TRBJ2-7; D gene unclear. The CDR3 sequence is 13 residues long. The V end was cut by 6 bases, the J end by 5 bases, with 14 bases between. Here the CDR3 reads CASSMFGENEQYF. The CDR3 bases are TGTGCCAGCAGCATGTTTGGGGAAAACGAGCAGTACTTC.

This clonotype has ten or more counts. The chain is built from TRBV29-1 and TRBJ2-1, with D unresolved. V dropped 6 bases and J dropped 13 bases, with 7 bases sitting between them. Germline V lookup: CDR1 SQVTM, CDR2 ANQGSEA. CDR3 length: 8 amino acids. CDR3: CSVPGQFF. Written as DNA, the CDR3 is TGCAGCGTCCCAGGACAGTTCTTC.

This chain joins TRBV5-1 and TRBJ2-4; D remains ambiguous. The V and J ends lost 6 bases and 0 bases respectively, with 19 bases between them. The CDR3 has 17 amino acids. Germline loops: CDR1 SGHRS, CDR2 YFSETQ. CDR3 in DNA: TGCGCCAGCACGGACGGTCTCCAGGCGATAGCCAAAAACATTCAGTACTTC. Translating it yields CASTDGLQAIAKNIQYF.

This clonotype was seen a handful of times. This chain joins TRBV12-3 or TRBV12-4 and TRBJ1-1, with TRBD1 as a possible D gene (6 bases). The CDR3 runs 17 residues. The V and J ends lost 3 bases and 0 bases respectively, with 17 bases between them. CDR3 bases: TGTGCCAGCAGTTTTCGGCGGACAGCGACTATGAACACTGAAGCTTTCTTT. The encoded protein is CASSFRRTATMNTEAFF.

The chain is built from TRBV20-1 and TRBJ1-5, with D possibly being TRBD1 (5 bases). Germline V lookup: CDR1 DFQATT, CDR2 SNEGSKA (reference sequence). This CDR3 contains 15 residues. Trimming pared 0 bases from V and 6 bases from J, leaving 15 bases between. CDR3 nucleotides: TGCAGTGCTAGAGATCCGCAGGGCCAAGGTCAGCCCCAGCATTTT. This gives the protein CSARDPQGQGQPQHF.

This clonotype was seen a single time. The chain couples TRBV29-1 to TRBJ2-5, with 9 bases that match TRBD1. The CDR3 is 15 amino acids. The V gene end was trimmed by 6 bases and the J gene end by 4 bases; junction bases not matched to a gene: 12. CDR1 is SQVTM and CDR2 is ANQGSEA in the germline V gene. The CDR3 spells CSVEPGQGVSETQYF. Here the CDR3 DNA reads TGCAGCGTAGAGCCGGGACAGGGAGTATCAGAGACCCAGTACTTC.

This clonotype appeared a few times. The V call is TRBV20-1, the J call TRBJ2-3; possible D gene TRBD2, 6 bases. V was clipped by 6 bases and J by 4 bases, with 14 bases between them. Germline CDR1 and CDR2: DFQATT and SNEGSKA (reference sequence). This CDR3 region has 13 residues. CDR3 loop: CSAPRRGSDTQYF. CDR3 sequence (DNA): TGCAGTGCCCCCCGGCGGGGTTCAGATACGCAGTATTTT.

The chain uses TRBV27 and TRBJ1-5, with D hard to call. Germline assignment: CDR1 MNHEY and CDR2 SMNVEV (reference sequence). The length of the CDR3 is 14 residues. V was clipped by 3 bases and J by 2 bases, with 8 bases between them. CDR3 coding DNA: TGTGCCAGCAGTTTCGCCGCCGGCAATCAGCCCCAGCATTTT. This gives the protein CASSFAAGNQPQHF.

This clonotype was recorded a few times. This chain's CDR3 is CASSEGAIKNIQYF. CDR3 nucleotide sequence: TGTGCCAGCAGTGAAGGGGCCATCAAAAACATTCAGTACTTC. V is TRBV25-1 and J is TRBJ2-4; a weak D match, TRBD1 (5 bases). Germline lookup yields CDR1 MGHDK and CDR2 SYGVNS. Trimming shortened V by 2 bases and J by 3 bases, and 8 bases separated the two germline ends. The CDR3 is 14 residues long.